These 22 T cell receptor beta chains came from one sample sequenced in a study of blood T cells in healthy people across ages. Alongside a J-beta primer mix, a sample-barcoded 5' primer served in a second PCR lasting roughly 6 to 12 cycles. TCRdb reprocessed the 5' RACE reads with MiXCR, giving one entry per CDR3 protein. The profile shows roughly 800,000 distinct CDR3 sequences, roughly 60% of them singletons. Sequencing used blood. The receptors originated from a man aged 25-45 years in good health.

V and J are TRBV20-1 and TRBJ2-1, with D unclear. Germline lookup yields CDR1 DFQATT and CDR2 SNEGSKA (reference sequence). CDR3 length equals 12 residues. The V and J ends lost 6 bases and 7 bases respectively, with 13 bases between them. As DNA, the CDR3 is TGCAGTGCCACCTCGGTCGTAAATGAGCAGTTCTTC. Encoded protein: CSATSVVNEQFF.

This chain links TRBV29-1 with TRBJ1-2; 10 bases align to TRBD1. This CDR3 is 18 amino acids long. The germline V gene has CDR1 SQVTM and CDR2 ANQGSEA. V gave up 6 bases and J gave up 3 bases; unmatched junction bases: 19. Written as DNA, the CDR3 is TGCAGCGTCGGAAACGGGACAGGGGATACCTTATTGGACTATGGCTACACCTTC. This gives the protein CSVGNGTGDTLLDYGYTF.

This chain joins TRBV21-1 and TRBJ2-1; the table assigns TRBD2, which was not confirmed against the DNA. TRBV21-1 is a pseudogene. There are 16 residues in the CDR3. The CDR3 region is CASSSRTSGGPNEQFF. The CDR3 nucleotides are TGTGCCAGCAGCTCCCGGACTAGCGGGGGCCCTAATGAGCAGTTCTTC.

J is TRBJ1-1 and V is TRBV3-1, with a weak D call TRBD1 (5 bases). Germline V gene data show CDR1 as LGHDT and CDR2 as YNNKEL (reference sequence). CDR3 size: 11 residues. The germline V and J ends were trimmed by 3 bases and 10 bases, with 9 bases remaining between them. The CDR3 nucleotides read TGTGCCAGCAGCCATTCGGGGGTAGCTTTCTTT. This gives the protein CASSHSGVAFF. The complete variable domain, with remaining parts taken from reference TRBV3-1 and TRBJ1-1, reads DTAVSQTPKYLVTQMGNDKSIKCEQNLGHDTMYWYKQDSKKFLKIMFSYNNKELIINETVPNRFSPKSPDKAHLNLHINSLELGDSAVYFCASSHSGVAFFGQGTRLTVV.

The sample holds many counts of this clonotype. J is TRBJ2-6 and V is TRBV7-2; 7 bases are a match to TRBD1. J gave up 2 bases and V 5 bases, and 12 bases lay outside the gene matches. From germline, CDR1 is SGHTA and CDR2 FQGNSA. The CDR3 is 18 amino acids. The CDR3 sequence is CASSLSHTGVAGANVLTF. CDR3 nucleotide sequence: TGTGCCAGCAGCCTATCCCATACAGGGGTAGCTGGGGCCAACGTCCTGACTTTC.

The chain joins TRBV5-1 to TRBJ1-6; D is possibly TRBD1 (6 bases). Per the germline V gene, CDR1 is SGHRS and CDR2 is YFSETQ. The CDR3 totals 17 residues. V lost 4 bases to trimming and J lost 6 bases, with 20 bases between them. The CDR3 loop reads CASSEHPTTGTNSPLHF. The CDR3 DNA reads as TGCGCCAGCAGCGAGCATCCTACGACAGGCACTAATTCACCCCTCCACTTT.

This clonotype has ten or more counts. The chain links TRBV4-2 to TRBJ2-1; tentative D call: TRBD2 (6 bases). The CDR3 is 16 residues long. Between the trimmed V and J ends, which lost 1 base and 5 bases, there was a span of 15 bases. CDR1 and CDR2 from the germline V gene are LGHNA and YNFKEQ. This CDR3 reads CASSQARGWQHNEQFF. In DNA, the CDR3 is TGTGCCAGCAGCCAAGCCCGGGGGTGGCAGCACAATGAGCAGTTCTTC.

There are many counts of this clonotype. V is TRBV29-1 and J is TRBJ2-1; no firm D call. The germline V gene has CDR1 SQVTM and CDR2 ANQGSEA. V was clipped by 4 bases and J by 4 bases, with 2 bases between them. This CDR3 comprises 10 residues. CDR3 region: CSVGYNEQFF. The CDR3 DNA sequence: TGCAGCGTTGGGTACAATGAGCAGTTCTTC.

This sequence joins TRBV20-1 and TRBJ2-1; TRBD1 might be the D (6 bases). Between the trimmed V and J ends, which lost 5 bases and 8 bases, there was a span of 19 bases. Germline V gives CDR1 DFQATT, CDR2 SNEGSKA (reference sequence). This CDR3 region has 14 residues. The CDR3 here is CSAELGLQGDEQFF. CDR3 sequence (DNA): TGCAGTGCTGAATTAGGCCTACAGGGCGATGAGCAGTTCTTC.

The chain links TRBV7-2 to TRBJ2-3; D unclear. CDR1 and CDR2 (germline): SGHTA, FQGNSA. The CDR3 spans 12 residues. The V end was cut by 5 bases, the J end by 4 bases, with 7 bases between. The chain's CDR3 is CASSASADTQYF. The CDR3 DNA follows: TGTGCCAGCAGCGCCAGTGCAGATACGCAGTATTTT.

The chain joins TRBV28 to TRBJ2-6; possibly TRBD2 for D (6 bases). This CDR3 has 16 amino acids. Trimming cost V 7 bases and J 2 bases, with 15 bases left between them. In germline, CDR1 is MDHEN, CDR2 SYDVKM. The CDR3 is CASNRGTPPGANVLTF. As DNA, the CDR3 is TGTGCCAGCAACCGCGGGACGCCCCCTGGGGCCAACGTCCTGACTTTC.

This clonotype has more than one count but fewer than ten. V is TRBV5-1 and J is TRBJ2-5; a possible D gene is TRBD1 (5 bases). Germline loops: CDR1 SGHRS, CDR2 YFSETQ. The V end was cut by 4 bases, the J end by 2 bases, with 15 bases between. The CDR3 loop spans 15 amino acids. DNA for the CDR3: TGCGCCAGCAGCCCCCACTCAGGGAAACAAGAGACCCAGTACTTC. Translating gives CASSPHSGKQETQYF.

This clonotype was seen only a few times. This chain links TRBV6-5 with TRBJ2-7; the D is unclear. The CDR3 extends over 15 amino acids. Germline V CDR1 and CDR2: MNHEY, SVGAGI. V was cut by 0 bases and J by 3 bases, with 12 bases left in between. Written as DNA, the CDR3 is TGTGCCAGCAGTTACTCGATGGTTCACAACTACGAGCAGTACTTC. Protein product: CASSYSMVHNYEQYF.

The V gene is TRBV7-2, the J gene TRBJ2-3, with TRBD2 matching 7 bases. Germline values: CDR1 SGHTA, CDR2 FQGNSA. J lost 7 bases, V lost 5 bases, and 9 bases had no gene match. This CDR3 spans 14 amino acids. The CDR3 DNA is TGTGCCAGCAGCGCGAGCGGGGTCGTAAATACGCAGTATTTT. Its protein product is CASSASGVVNTQYF. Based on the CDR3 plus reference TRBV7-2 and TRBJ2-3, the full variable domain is GAGVSQSPSNKVTEKGKDVELRCDPISGHTALYWYRQSLGQGLEFLIYFQGNSAPDKSGLPSDRFSAERTGGSVSTLTIQRTQQEDSAVYLCASSASGVVNTQYFGPGTRLTVL.

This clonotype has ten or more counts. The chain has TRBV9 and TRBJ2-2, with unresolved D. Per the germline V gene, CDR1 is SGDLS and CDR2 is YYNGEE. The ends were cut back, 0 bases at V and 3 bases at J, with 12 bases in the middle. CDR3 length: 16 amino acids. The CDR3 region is CASSVDPGSDTGELFF. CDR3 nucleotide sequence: TGTGCCAGCAGCGTAGATCCGGGCTCGGACACCGGGGAGCTGTTTTTT.

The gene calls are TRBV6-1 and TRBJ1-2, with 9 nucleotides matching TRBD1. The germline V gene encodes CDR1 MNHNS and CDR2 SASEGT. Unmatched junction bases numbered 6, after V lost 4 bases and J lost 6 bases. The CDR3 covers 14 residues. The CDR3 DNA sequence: TGTGCCAGCAGTGCCGGACAGGGGTTTAATGGCTACACCTTC. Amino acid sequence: CASSAGQGFNGYTF.

In DNA, the CDR3 is TGCAGTGCTAGAGATACTAGCGGGGGCTACGAGCAGTACTTC. This gives the protein CSARDTSGGYEQYF. The rearrangement uses TRBV20-1 and TRBJ2-5; 11 nucleotides align to TRBD2. Matching the DNA end better, TRBJ2-7 makes the J call doubtful. Germline-derived CDR1 and CDR2 are DFQATT and SNEGSKA (reference sequence). CDR3 size: 14 residues.

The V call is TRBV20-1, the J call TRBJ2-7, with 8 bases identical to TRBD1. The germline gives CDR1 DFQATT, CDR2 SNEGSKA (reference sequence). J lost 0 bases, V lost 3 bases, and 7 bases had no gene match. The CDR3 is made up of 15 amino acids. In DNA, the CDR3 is TGCAGTGCTAGCGACAGGGGAAGAGGCTCCTACGAGCAGTACTTC. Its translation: CSASDRGRGSYEQYF.

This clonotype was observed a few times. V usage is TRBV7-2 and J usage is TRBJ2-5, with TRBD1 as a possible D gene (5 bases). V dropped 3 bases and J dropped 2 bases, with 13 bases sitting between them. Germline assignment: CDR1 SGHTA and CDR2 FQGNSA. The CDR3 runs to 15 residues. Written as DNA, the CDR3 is TGTGCCAGCAGCTTGTTTGGGCAGGGACAAGAGACCCAGTACTTC. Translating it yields CASSLFGQGQETQYF.

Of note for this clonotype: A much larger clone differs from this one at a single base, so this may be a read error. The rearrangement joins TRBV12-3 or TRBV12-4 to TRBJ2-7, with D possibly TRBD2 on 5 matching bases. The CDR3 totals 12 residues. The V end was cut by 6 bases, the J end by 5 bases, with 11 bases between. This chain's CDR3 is CASSRGNDEQYF. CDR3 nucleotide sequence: TGTGCCAGCAGCCGAGGGAACGACGAGCAGTACTTC.

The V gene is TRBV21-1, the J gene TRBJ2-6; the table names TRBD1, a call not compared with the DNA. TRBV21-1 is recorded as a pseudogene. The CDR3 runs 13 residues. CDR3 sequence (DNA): TGTGCCAGCAGAAGGGCAGGGGTGTCCGTCCTGACTTTC. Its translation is CASRRAGVSVLTF.

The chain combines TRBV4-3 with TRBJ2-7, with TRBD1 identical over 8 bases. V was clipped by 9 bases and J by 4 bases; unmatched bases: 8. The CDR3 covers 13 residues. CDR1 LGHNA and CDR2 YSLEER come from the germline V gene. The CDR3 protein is CARVRGQDYEQYF. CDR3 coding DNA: TGCGCCAGGGTAAGGGGACAGGATTACGAGCAGTACTTC.